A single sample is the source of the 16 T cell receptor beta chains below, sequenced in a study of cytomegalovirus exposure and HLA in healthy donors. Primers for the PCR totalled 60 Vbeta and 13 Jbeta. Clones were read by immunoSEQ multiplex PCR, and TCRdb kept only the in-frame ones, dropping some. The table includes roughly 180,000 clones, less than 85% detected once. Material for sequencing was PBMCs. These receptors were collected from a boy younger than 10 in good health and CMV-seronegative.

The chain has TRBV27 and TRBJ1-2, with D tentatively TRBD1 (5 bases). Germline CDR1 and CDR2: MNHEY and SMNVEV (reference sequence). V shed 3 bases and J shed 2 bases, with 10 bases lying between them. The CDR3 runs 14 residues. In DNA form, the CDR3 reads TGTGCCAGCAGTTTCTCGACAGAAAACTATGGCTACACCTTC. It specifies CASSFSTENYGYTF.

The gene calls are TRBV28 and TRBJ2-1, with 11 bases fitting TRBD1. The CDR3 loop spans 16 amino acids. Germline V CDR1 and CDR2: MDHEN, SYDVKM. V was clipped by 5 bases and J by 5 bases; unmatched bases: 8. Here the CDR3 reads CASSARTGGGDNEQFF. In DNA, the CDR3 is TGTGCCAGCAGTGCTAGGACAGGGGGCGGGGACAATGAGCAGTTCTTC. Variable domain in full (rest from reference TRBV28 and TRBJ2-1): DVKVTQSSRYLVKRTGEKVFLECVQDMDHENMFWYRQDPGLGLRLIYFSYDVKMKEKGDIPEGYSVSREKKERFSLILESASTNQTSMYLCASSARTGGGDNEQFFGPGTRLTVL.

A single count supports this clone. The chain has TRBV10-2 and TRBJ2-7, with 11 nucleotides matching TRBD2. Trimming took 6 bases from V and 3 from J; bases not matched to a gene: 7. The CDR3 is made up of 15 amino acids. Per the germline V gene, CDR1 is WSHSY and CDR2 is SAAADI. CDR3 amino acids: CASRHRLAGNYEQYV. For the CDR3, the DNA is TGCGCCAGCAGACATCGACTAGCGGGGAACTACGAGCAGTACGTC.

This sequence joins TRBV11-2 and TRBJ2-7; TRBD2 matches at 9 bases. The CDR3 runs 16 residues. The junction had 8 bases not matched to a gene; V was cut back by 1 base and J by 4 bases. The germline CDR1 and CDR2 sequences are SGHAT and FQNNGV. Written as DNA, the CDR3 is TGTGCCAGCAGCTTAGGTCGGCTAGCGGGACAGTACGAGCAGTACTTC. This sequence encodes CASSLGRLAGQYEQYF.

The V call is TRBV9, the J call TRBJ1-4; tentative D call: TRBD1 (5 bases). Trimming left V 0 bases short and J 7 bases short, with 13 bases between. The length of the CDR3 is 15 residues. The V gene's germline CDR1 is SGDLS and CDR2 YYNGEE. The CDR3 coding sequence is TGTGCCAGCAGCGTAGCTGCCGGGGGAGGTGAAAAACTGTTTTTT. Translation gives CASSVAAGGGEKLFF.

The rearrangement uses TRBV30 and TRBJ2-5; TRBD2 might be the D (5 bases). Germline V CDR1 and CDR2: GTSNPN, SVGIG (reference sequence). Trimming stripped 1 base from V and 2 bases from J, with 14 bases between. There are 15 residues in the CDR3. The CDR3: CAWSDVTRDQETQYF. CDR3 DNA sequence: TGTGCCTGGAGTGACGTTACTAGGGATCAAGAGACCCAGTACTTC.

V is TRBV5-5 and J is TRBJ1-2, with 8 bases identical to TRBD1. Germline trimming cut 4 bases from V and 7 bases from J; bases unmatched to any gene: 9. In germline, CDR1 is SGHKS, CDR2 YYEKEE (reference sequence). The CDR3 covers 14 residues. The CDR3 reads CASSRLQGAGGYTF. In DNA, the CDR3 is TGTGCCAGCAGCCGACTCCAGGGGGCAGGTGGCTACACCTTC.

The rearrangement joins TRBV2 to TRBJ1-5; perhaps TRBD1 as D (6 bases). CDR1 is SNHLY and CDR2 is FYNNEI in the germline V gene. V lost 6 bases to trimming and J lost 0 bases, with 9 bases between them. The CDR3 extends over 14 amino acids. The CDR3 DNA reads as TGTGCCAGCAGCAACAGGGCTAGCAATCAGCCCCAGCATTTT. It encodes CASSNRASNQPQHF.

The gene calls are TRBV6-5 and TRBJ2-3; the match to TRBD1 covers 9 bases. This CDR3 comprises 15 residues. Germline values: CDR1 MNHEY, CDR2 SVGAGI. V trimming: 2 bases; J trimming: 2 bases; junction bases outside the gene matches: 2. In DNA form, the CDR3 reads TGTGCCAGCAGTTACGGGGACAGGGCCACAGATACGCAGTATTTT. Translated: CASSYGDRATDTQYF.

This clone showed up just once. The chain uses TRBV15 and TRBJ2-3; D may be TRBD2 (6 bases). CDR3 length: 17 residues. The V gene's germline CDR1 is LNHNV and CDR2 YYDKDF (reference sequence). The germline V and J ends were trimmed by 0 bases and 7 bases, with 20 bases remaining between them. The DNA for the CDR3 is TGTGCCACCAGCAGAGACCCCAGGCGGGACCGAAGTAATACGCAGTATTTT. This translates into CATSRDPRRDRSNTQYF.

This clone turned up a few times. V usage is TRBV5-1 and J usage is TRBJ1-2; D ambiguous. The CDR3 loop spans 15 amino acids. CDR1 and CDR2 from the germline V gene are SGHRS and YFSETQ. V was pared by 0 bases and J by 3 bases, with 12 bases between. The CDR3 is CASSLGGLTDYGYTF. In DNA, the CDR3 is TGCGCCAGCAGCTTGGGAGGGTTGACGGACTATGGCTACACCTTC.

The CDR3 spells CASSLTRRYEQYF. The CDR3, as DNA: TGCGCCAGCAGCTTAACTCGGAGGTACGAGCAGTACTTC. V usage is TRBV5-1 and J usage is TRBJ2-7; the D gene is possibly TRBD2 (5 bases). Trimming removed 2 bases from V and 4 bases from J, with 10 bases in between. The germline CDR1 and CDR2 sequences are SGHRS and YFSETQ. This CDR3 contains 13 residues.

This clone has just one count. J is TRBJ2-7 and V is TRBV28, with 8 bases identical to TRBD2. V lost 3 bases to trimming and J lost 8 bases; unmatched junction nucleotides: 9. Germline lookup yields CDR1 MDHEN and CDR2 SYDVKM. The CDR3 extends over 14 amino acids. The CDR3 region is CASSFRGLVYKQYF. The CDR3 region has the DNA TGTGCCAGCAGTTTTAGGGGACTAGTCTATAAGCAGTACTTC.

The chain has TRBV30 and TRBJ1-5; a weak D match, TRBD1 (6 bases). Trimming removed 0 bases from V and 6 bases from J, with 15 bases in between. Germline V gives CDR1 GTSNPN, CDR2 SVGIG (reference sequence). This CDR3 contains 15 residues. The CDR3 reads CAWSVGMRGSQPQHF. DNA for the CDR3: TGTGCCTGGAGTGTCGGAATGAGGGGGTCTCAGCCCCAGCATTTT. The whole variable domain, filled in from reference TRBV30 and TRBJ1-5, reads SQTIHQWPATLVQPVGSPLSLECTVEGTSNPNLYWYRQAAGRGLQLLFYSVGIGQISSEVPQNLSASRPQDRQFILSSKKLLLSDSGFYLCAWSVGMRGSQPQHFGDGTRLSIL.

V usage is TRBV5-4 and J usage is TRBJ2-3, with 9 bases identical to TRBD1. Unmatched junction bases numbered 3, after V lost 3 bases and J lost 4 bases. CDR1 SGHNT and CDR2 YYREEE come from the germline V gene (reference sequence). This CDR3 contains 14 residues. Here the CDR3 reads CASSWDRAADTQYF. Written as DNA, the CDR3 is TGTGCCAGCAGCTGGGACAGGGCGGCAGATACGCAGTATTTT.

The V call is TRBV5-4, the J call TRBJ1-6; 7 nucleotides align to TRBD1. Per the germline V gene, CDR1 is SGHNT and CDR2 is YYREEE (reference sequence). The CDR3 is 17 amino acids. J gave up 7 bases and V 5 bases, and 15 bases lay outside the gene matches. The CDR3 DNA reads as TGTGCCAGCAGGAGCCTGAGACAGGGTTATGAGAATTCACCCCTCCACTTT. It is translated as CASRSLRQGYENSPLHF. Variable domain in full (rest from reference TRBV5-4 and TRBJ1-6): ETGVTQSPTHLIKTRGQQVTLRCSSQSGHNTVSWYQQALGQGPQFIFQYYREEENGRGNFPPRFSGLQFPNYSSELNVNALELDDSALYLCASRSLRQGYENSPLHFGNGTRLTVT.